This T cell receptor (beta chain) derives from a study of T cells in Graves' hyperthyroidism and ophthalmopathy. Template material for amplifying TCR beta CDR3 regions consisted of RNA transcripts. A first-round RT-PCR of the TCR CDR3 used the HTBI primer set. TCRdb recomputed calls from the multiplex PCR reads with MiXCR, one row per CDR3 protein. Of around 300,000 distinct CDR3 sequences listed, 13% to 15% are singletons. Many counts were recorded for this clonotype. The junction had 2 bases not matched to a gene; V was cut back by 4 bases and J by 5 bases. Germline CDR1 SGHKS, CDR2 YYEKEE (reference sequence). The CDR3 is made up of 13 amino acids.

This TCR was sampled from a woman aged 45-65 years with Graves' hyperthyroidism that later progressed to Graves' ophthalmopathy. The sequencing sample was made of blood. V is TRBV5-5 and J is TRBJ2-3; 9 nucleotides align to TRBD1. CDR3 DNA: TGTGCCAGCAGCGACAGGGGGGAAGATACGCAGTATTTT. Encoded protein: CASSDRGEDTQYF.